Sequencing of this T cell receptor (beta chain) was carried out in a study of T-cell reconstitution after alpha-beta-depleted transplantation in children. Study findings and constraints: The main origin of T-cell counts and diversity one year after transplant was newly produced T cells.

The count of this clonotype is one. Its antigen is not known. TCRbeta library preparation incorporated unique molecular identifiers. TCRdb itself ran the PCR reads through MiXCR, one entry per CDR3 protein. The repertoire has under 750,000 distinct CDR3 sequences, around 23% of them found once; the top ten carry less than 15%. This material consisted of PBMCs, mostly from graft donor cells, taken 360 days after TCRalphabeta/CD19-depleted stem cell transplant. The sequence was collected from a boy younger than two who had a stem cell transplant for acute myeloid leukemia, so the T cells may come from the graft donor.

CDR3 DNA: TGTGCCAGCAGCCAAGGGTTTTTGGCAGACATGAACACTGAAGCTTTCTTT. Protein product: CASSQGFLADMNTEAFF. The chain uses TRBV14 and TRBJ1-1; unclear D gene. V lost 1 base, J lost 0 bases, and 15 bases lay in between. The V gene's germline CDR1 is SGHDN and CDR2 FVKESK. The CDR3 spans 17 residues.